The 14 T cell receptor beta chains below were found in one sample sequenced in a study of response to subunit inactivated influenza vaccine. Each CDR3 protein gets one entry after TCRdb re-called the RT-PCR reads with MiXCR. The sample has hundreds of thousands of distinct CDR3 sequences; approximately 20% are singletons. The sequenced sample was PBMCs from blood, obtained about 20 months after vaccination. These receptors were collected from a man aged 50 to 75 who received an inactivated influenza vaccine.

This clonotype has just a few counts. The V call is TRBV4-3, the J call TRBJ2-1, with no clear D. The V end lost 0 bases, the J end lost 2 bases, and 11 bases lay between the germline ends. There are 16 residues in the CDR3. In germline, CDR1 is LGHNA, CDR2 YSLEER. CDR3 nucleotides: TGCGCCAGCAGCCAAGATGTAGCCTGGGCCTACAATGAGCAGTTCTTC. It specifies CASSQDVAWAYNEQFF.

Many counts were recorded for this clonotype. This chain joins TRBV12-3 or TRBV12-4 and TRBJ2-1, with D unresolved. V lost 6 bases and J 10 bases, leaving 10 bases between the germline ends. The CDR3 sequence is 11 residues long. Here the CDR3 reads CASSQGGEQFF. The CDR3 DNA sequence: TGTGCCAGCAGCCAAGGCGGAGAGCAGTTCTTC.

Remarks on this clonotype: One end of the junction fails to match germline, which may point to a read error. This rearrangement joins TRBV29-1 to TRBJ1-5; TRBD1 might be the D (6 bases). The CDR3 contains 14 residues. Per germline, CDR1 SQVTM and CDR2 ANQGSEA. In nucleotides, the CDR3 is TGCAGCGTTGCTCTCCCGGGGGGCAACCAGCCCCAGCATTTT. Translation gives CSVALPGGNQPQHF.

The chain combines TRBV4-3 with TRBJ1-1, with D hard to call. This CDR3 is built from 17 residues. Germline assignment: CDR1 LGHNA and CDR2 YSLEER. V was trimmed by 0 bases and J by 4 bases, leaving 18 bases between them. CDR3 loop: CASSQDLASVRTTEAFF. The CDR3 nucleotides are TGCGCCAGCAGCCAAGATCTGGCATCTGTGAGGACCACTGAAGCTTTCTTT.

This clonotype was seen only once. The genes are TRBV20-1 and TRBJ2-5; possible D gene TRBD2, 5 bases. The CDR3 spans 13 residues. V was clipped by 5 bases and J by 7 bases, with 17 bases between them. Germline CDR1 DFQATT, CDR2 SNEGSKA (reference sequence). This CDR3 is CSAPAPGMRTQYF. CDR3 DNA sequence: TGCAGTGCTCCCGCACCGGGAATGAGGACCCAGTACTTC.

This rearrangement joins TRBV5-4 to TRBJ1-1; tentatively, D is TRBD1 (5 bases). The CDR3 has 13 residues. Per the germline V gene, CDR1 is SGHNT and CDR2 is YYREEE (reference sequence). Trimming removed 5 bases from V and 2 bases from J, with 10 bases in between. CDR3 coding DNA: TGTGCCAGCAGGCCGGACATAAACACTGAAGCTTTCTTT. This encodes CASRPDINTEAFF.

The rearrangement uses TRBV4-3 and TRBJ1-1; 8 nucleotides match TRBD1. Per germline, CDR1 LGHNA and CDR2 YSLEER. The CDR3 length is 17 residues. V shed 6 bases and J 0 bases; nucleotides not matched to a gene: 12. In DNA, the CDR3 is TGCGCCAGCAGTTCCTTCCTACAGGGGGGAATGAACACTGAAGCTTTCTTT. This sequence encodes CASSSFLQGGMNTEAFF.

The chain combines TRBV28 with TRBJ2-7; TRBD2 might be the D (5 bases). The CDR3 is 14 residues long. With 6 bases removed from V and 3 bases from J, the gap between germline ends came to 15 bases. Germline CDR1 and CDR2: MDHEN and SYDVKM. The CDR3 region is CASRTAGVGYEQYF. CDR3 nucleotides: TGTGCCAGCAGGACCGCCGGGGTTGGCTACGAGCAGTACTTC.

This clonotype was seen a handful of times. The rearrangement links TRBV5-1 to TRBJ2-4, with D perhaps matching TRBD2 (6 bases). CDR1 and CDR2 from the germline V gene are SGHRS and YFSETQ. The V end was cut by 1 base, the J end by 1 base, with 9 bases between. This CDR3 is 15 amino acids long. The CDR3 DNA sequence: TGCGCCAGCAGCTTGTCCGGAGGGGCCAAAAACATTCAGTACTTC. Translated, it gives CASSLSGGAKNIQYF.

The table lists this clonotype with many counts. V and J are TRBV6-1 and TRBJ2-3; 7 bases line up with TRBD2. The CDR3 runs 16 residues. With V trimmed by 7 bases and J by 4 bases, 14 bases remained unmatched. Germline V CDR1 and CDR2: MNHNS, SASEGT. The CDR3 loop is CASTSFLRENSDTQYF. In nucleotides, the CDR3 is TGTGCCAGCACCAGCTTTTTGCGGGAGAACTCAGATACGCAGTATTTT.

The V call is TRBV20-1, the J call TRBJ1-6; perhaps TRBD1 as D (5 bases). From germline, CDR1 is DFQATT and CDR2 SNEGSKA (reference sequence). The CDR3 contains 16 residues. V shed 1 base and J shed 8 bases, with 18 bases lying between them. The CDR3 sequence is CSARAHHQGPDSPLHF. The CDR3 nucleotides are TGCAGTGCTAGAGCCCACCATCAGGGCCCCGATTCACCCCTCCACTTT.

The chain uses TRBV7-2 and TRBJ2-3; D not resolved. The CDR3 contains 12 residues. V was pared by 3 bases and J by 4 bases, with 5 bases between. Germline-derived CDR1 and CDR2 are SGHTA and FQGNSA. This CDR3 is CASSFYADTQYF. CDR3 in DNA: TGTGCCAGCAGCTTCTATGCAGATACGCAGTATTTT.

V gene TRBV5-1 combines with J gene TRBJ2-1; TRBD2 is a possible D gene (6 bases). Trimming shortened V by 3 bases and J by 7 bases, and 11 bases separated the two germline ends. Per the germline V gene, CDR1 is SGHRS and CDR2 is YFSETQ. There are 13 residues in the CDR3. The CDR3 region is CASSSGTRNEQFF. CDR3 coding DNA: TGCGCCAGCAGCTCCGGGACTCGTAATGAGCAGTTCTTC.

CDR3 DNA: TGTGCCAGCAGTTGGACAGGAAGGACCAACACTGAAGCTTTCTTT. Its translation: CASSWTGRTNTEAFF. This rearrangement joins TRBV12-3 or TRBV12-4 to TRBJ1-1; 7 bases match TRBD1. The CDR3 has 15 amino acids. The V gene end was trimmed by 4 bases and the J gene end by 2 bases; junction bases not matched to a gene: 7.